Below are 26 T cell receptor beta chains sequenced from a single sample in a study of cytomegalovirus exposure and HLA in healthy donors. Amplification used 60 Vbeta primers and 13 Jbeta primers. Libraries were prepared by immunoSEQ multiplex PCR; TCRdb keeps only in-frame clonotypes and omits some of them. Of around 130,000 clones listed, roughly 80% are singletons. The specimen sequenced was PBMCs. The receptors were gathered from a boy younger than 18 in good health and CMV-seronegative.

The chain couples TRBV4-3 to TRBJ2-3; D not certain. The CDR3 runs 17 residues. The germline V and J ends were trimmed by 0 bases and 0 bases, with 13 bases remaining between them. Germline V CDR1 and CDR2: LGHNA, YSLEER. The CDR3 sequence: CASSQDLGIPSTDTQYF. CDR3 DNA: TGCGCCAGCAGCCAAGATTTGGGCATCCCTAGCACAGATACGCAGTATTTT.

This clone was recorded only once. The chain links TRBV29-1 to TRBJ2-6; D remains ambiguous. CDR1 is SQVTM, CDR2 ANQGSEA, per germline. The CDR3 is made up of 14 amino acids. Between the trimmed V and J ends, which lost 5 bases and 0 bases, there was a span of 8 bases. DNA for the CDR3: TGCAGCGTTAGAGTTGACTCTGGGGCCAACGTCCTGACTTTC. It codes for CSVRVDSGANVLTF.

The chain links TRBV2 to TRBJ1-2; D uncertain. The germline V gene has CDR1 SNHLY and CDR2 FYNNEI. The length of the CDR3 is 12 residues. Trimming took off 9 bases at V and 2 bases at J, with 10 bases between the two ends. CDR3 bases: TGTGCCAGTTCAGTCCCCAACTATGGCTACACCTTC. It encodes CASSVPNYGYTF.

This rearrangement joins TRBV5-1 to TRBJ2-7; 13 nucleotides line up with TRBD2. There are 16 residues in the CDR3. CDR1 and CDR2 from the germline V gene are SGHRS and YFSETQ. V gave up 3 bases and J gave up 4 bases; unmatched junction bases: 7. The CDR3 DNA reads as TGCGCCAGCAGCTCAACGGGACTAGCGGGATCTTACGAGCAGTACTTC. It yields the protein CASSSTGLAGSYEQYF.

This chain uses TRBV29-1 with TRBJ1-2; 9 bases fit TRBD1. CDR3 length: 15 amino acids. Germline V lookup: CDR1 SQVTM, CDR2 ANQGSEA. Losses at the gene ends were 5 bases for V and 6 bases for J; bases not matched to a gene: 13. The CDR3 is CSVIDRGVGGDGYTF. CDR3 nucleotide sequence: TGCAGCGTTATAGACAGGGGGGTAGGAGGAGATGGCTACACCTTC.

V gene TRBV6-5 combines with J gene TRBJ2-7; a possible D gene is TRBD2 (5 bases). With 5 bases removed from V and 0 bases from J, the gap between germline ends came to 14 bases. This CDR3 is 15 amino acids long. CDR1 is MNHEY, CDR2 SVGAGI, per germline. CDR3 nucleotides: TGTGCCAGCAGTGTGGACGGGGTACCCTCCTACGAGCAGTACTTC. Its translation: CASSVDGVPSYEQYF.

V and J are TRBV2 and TRBJ1-2, with TRBD1 identical over 12 bases. This CDR3 comprises 16 residues. Unmatched junction bases numbered 9, after V lost 6 bases and J lost 4 bases. Germline values: CDR1 SNHLY, CDR2 FYNNEI. The CDR3 DNA is TGTGCCAGCAGACCAGAGGGGACAGGGGGCGTCTATGGCTACACCTTC. Its protein product is CASRPEGTGGVYGYTF.

V usage is TRBV27 and J usage is TRBJ2-7; maybe TRBD2 (5 bases). The V gene lost 8 bases and the J gene lost 5 bases, with 19 bases spanning the gap. This CDR3 has 14 amino acids. Germline V gives CDR1 MNHEY, CDR2 SMNVEV (reference sequence). CDR3 bases: TGTGCCAGCGATCGCGGGCCCTCCAACCACGAGCAGTACTTC. It translates to CASDRGPSNHEQYF.

This chain links TRBV5-1 with TRBJ2-5; 13 bases are a match to TRBD2. The CDR3 extends over 15 amino acids. Germline loops: CDR1 SGHRS, CDR2 YFSETQ. V trimming: 4 bases; J trimming: 3 bases; junction bases outside the gene matches: 3. The CDR3 loop reads CASSQGTSGEETQYF. As DNA, the CDR3 is TGCGCCAGCAGCCAAGGGACTAGCGGGGAAGAGACCCAGTACTTC.

Written as DNA, the CDR3 is TGCGCCAGCAGCTTGGGGGGGCAGCGAGGCAATGAGCAGTTCTTC. Translating gives CASSLGGQRGNEQFF. This chain joins TRBV5-1 and TRBJ2-1; a possible D gene is TRBD1 (6 bases). Germline CDR1 reads SGHRS; CDR2 reads YFSETQ. Between the trimmed V and J ends, which lost 0 bases and 6 bases, there was a span of 13 bases. CDR3 length: 15 amino acids.

The genes are TRBV15 and TRBJ1-3; D uncertain. CDR1 and CDR2 from the germline V gene are LNHNV and YYDKDF (reference sequence). This CDR3 has 16 residues. V shed 0 bases and J shed 4 bases, with 13 bases lying between them. This CDR3 is CATSRDLGLSGNTIYF. As DNA, the CDR3 is TGTGCCACCAGCAGAGATCTAGGACTCTCCGGAAACACCATATATTTT. The full variable domain, with the rest looked up from reference TRBV15 and TRBJ1-3, is DAMVIQNPRYQVTQFGKPVTLSCSQTLNHNVMYWYQQKSSQAPKLLFHYYDKDFNNEADTPDNFQSRRPNTSFCFLDIRSPGLGDTAMYLCATSRDLGLSGNTIYFGEGSWLTVV.

The chain has TRBV7-7 and TRBJ2-1; tentatively, D is TRBD1 (6 bases). Germline loops: CDR1 SSHAT, CDR2 FNYEAQ (reference sequence). This CDR3 has 13 residues. Deletions cut 4 bases from V and 8 bases from J, with 12 bases between. This CDR3 is CASSSFRGYEQFF. The CDR3 nucleotides read TGTGCCAGCAGCTCCTTCAGGGGCTATGAGCAGTTCTTC.

DNA of the CDR3: TGTGCCAGTAGTAGTGCACAGGAAACGGCTGAAGCTTTCTTT. This gives the protein CASSSAQETAEAFF. The J gene is TRBJ1-1, the V gene TRBV19, with D tentatively TRBD1 (5 bases). V was shortened by 4 bases and J by 6 bases, with 15 bases between the two germline ends. Germline CDR1 is LNHDA and CDR2 is SQIVND (reference sequence). The CDR3 is made up of 14 amino acids.

This chain uses TRBV10-3 with TRBJ2-7; 7 positions match TRBD1. V shed 0 bases, J shed 5 bases, and the junction held 13 bases outside the gene matches. Germline CDR1 reads ENHRY; CDR2 reads SYGVKD. The CDR3 has 17 amino acids. CDR3 in amino acids: CAISESRGRARGHEQYF. The CDR3 DNA sequence: TGTGCCATCAGTGAGTCGAGGGGGCGGGCCAGGGGCCACGAGCAGTACTTC.

The chain employs TRBV30 and TRBJ1-1, with D perhaps matching TRBD1 (6 bases). The CDR3 consists of 12 residues. V lost 4 bases and J lost 4, with 10 bases in between. Germline CDR1 reads GTSNPN; CDR2 reads SVGIG (reference sequence). The CDR3 sequence is CAWNRGGTEAFF. The CDR3 bases are TGTGCCTGGAATAGGGGGGGCACTGAAGCTTTCTTT. Looking up the rest from reference TRBV30 and TRBJ1-1 gives the full variable domain: SQTIHQWPATLVQPVGSPLSLECTVEGTSNPNLYWYRQAAGRGLQLLFYSVGIGQISSEVPQNLSASRPQDRQFILSSKKLLLSDSGFYLCAWNRGGTEAFFGQGTRLTVV.

This clone was detected only once. The rearrangement links TRBV21-1 to TRBJ1-1; TRBD1, the D gene given by the table, was not confirmed from the DNA. TRBV21-1 is annotated as a pseudogene. The CDR3 is 16 residues long. The CDR3 DNA reads TGTGCCAGCAGCCAGAGACAGGGGGCGCGAAACACTGAAGCTTTCTTT. This sequence encodes CASSQRQGARNTEAFF.

The chain has TRBV27 and TRBJ1-2; 7 nucleotides match TRBD1. The CDR3 extends over 17 amino acids. Germline CDR1 is MNHEY and CDR2 is SMNVEV (reference sequence). The V gene end was trimmed by 1 base and the J gene end by 1 base; junction bases not matched to a gene: 9. CDR3 bases: TGTGCCAGCAGTTTATGGGGGGACAGCCTACATAACTATGGCTACACCTTC. Translating it yields CASSLWGDSLHNYGYTF.

The V call is TRBV6-5, the J call TRBJ2-3; 9 nucleotides align to TRBD2. V lost 6 bases, J lost 4 bases, and 2 bases stayed unmatched. This CDR3 contains 13 residues. Germline V gene lookup returns CDR1 MNHEY and CDR2 SVGAGI. The CDR3 bases are TGTGCCAGCAGCCGACTAGCGGCAGATACGCAGTATTTT. Translating gives CASSRLAADTQYF.

The V and J genes are TRBV6-5 and TRBJ1-2, with 8 bases fitting TRBD1. This CDR3 comprises 13 residues. Trimming cost V 5 bases and J 4 bases; bases outside gene matches: 3. Looked up from germline, CDR1 is MNHEY and CDR2 is SVGAGI. For the CDR3, the DNA is TGTGCCAGCAGTAAGACAGGGGTCTATGGCTACACCTTC. Translating gives CASSKTGVYGYTF.

This clone was seen many times. The chain carries TRBV7-7 and TRBJ2-7; 7 bases map to TRBD1. Per germline, CDR1 SSHAT and CDR2 FNYEAQ (reference sequence). The CDR3 runs 14 residues. V gave up 5 bases and J gave up 3 bases; unmatched junction bases: 7. This chain's CDR3 is CASSLNRGSYEQYF. CDR3 in DNA: TGTGCCAGCAGCCTAAACAGGGGAAGCTACGAGCAGTACTTC.

This sequence joins TRBV30 and TRBJ2-1, with D possibly matching TRBD2 (6 bases). This CDR3 contains 14 residues. Germline CDR1 is GTSNPN and CDR2 is SVGIG (reference sequence). V lost 1 base and J 4 bases, leaving 11 bases between the germline ends. The CDR3 nucleotides read TGTGCCTGGAGTGAACTAGCTGGGTACAATGAGCAGTTCTTC. It yields the protein CAWSELAGYNEQFF.

The chain recombines TRBV9 with TRBJ2-7; 9 bases map to TRBD1. J was trimmed by 6 bases and V by 2 bases; bases with no gene match: 6. The CDR3 covers 14 residues. Germline values: CDR1 SGDLS, CDR2 YYNGEE. The CDR3: CASSVRTGEVEQYF. CDR3 coding DNA: TGTGCCAGCAGCGTCAGGACAGGGGAGGTCGAGCAGTACTTC.

The V call is TRBV30, the J call TRBJ2-5, with a possible D match to TRBD1 (7 bases). The length of the CDR3 is 13 residues. The V end was cut by 3 bases, the J end by 4 bases, with 12 bases between. Germline V gene data show CDR1 as GTSNPN and CDR2 as SVGIG (reference sequence). The CDR3 is CAWREGARETQYF. CDR3 in DNA: TGTGCCTGGAGGGAGGGGGCACGAGAGACCCAGTACTTC.

The chain combines TRBV29-1 with TRBJ2-5; TRBD1 matches at 9 bases. Trimming removed 6 bases from V and 2 bases from J; junction bases left unmatched: 16. In germline, CDR1 is SQVTM, CDR2 ANQGSEA. The CDR3 has 17 amino acids. In nucleotides, the CDR3 is TGCAGCGTGTACGTCCTCGAACCAGGACAGGGGCAAGAGACCCAGTACTTC. Translated: CSVYVLEPGQGQETQYF.

V is TRBV4-3 and J is TRBJ1-2; no clear D. V gave up 0 bases and J gave up 4 bases, with 15 bases separating them. The CDR3 length is 16 residues. The germline CDR1 and CDR2 sequences are LGHNA and YSLEER. The CDR3 DNA follows: TGCGCCAGCAGCCAAGATCTCCCAGGCGATTTCTATGGCTACACCTTC. This translates into CASSQDLPGDFYGYTF.

V gene TRBV29-1 combines with J gene TRBJ1-3; 11 bases match TRBD1. This CDR3 has 17 amino acids. Trimming removed 0 bases from V and 0 bases from J; junction bases left unmatched: 4. CDR1 is SQVTM and CDR2 is ANQGSEA in the germline V gene. The DNA of the CDR3 is TGCAGCGTTGAAGACCCGGGACAGGGGGACTCTGGAAACACCATATATTTT. Its translation: CSVEDPGQGDSGNTIYF.